This is a list of T cell receptor beta chains from one sample in a study of T cells in Graves' hyperthyroidism and ophthalmopathy. TCRdb ran MiXCR on the multiplex PCR reads and lists one entry per CDR3 protein. The data hold 500,000 to 600,000 distinct CDR3 sequences, with around 42% observed a single time. Material: peripheral blood or thyroid tissue (not recorded which). Receptors originate from an adult woman with Graves' disease, either hyperthyroidism or ophthalmopathy (not recorded which). Each CDR3 is given with its conserved first and last residue. The D gene is left open where the match is weak. Rows give clone size only sometimes, using once, few, many, or a class for an expanded clone.

clone_size	v_call	j_call	d_call	cdr3_nt	cdr3_aa
NA	TRBV7-8	TRBJ2-5	NA	TGTGCCAGCAGCCGAGGCCGGGACTTC	CASSRGRDF
few	TRBV28	TRBJ1-5	NA	TGTGCCAGCACCCCGCTAAGAGCAACCGGTGGTCAGCCCCAGCATTTT	CASTPLRATGGQPQHF
NA	TRBV7-6	TRBJ1-3	NA	TGTGCCAGCAGCCCTCTGACAGGCTCTGGAAACACCATATATTTT	CASSPLTGSGNTIYF
NA	TRBV2	TRBJ2-7	NA	TGTGCCAGCAGTGGAAGGGTAACCTACGAGCAGTACTTC	CASSGRVTYEQYF
NA	TRBV29-1	TRBJ2-7	TRBD1	TGCAGCGTTGACTTAAAGTGGGACAGAGGGGGCGAGCAGTACTTC	CSVDLKWDRGGEQYF
NA	TRBV25-1	TRBJ1-1	TRBD1	TGTGCCAGCGGATCGACAGGGACGAACACTGAAGCTTTCTTT	CASGSTGTNTEAFF
many	TRBV20-1	TRBJ2-6	NA	TGCAGTGCTTTGAGGTCCTCTGGGGCCAACGTCCTGACTTTC	CSALRSSGANVLTF
once	TRBV7-2	TRBJ2-5	NA	TGTGCCAGCAGCTTAGCCGGGACGGCAAACAATCAGCCCCAGTACTTC	CASSLAGTANNQPQYF
NA	TRBV7-2	TRBJ1-6	TRBD1	TGTGCCAGCAGGCCGACAGGGGGCACTTCACCCCTCCACTTT	CASRPTGGTSPLHF
NA	TRBV2	TRBJ1-1	NA	TGTGCCAGCAGTGAATCTTCCGGTTTGAACACTGAAGCTTTCTTT	CASSESSGLNTEAFF
NA	TRBV19	TRBJ2-6	NA	TGTGCCAGTAACGGGTACTCTGGGGCCAACGTCCGGACTTTC	CASNGYSGANVRTF
NA	TRBV11-2	TRBJ2-5	TRBD2	TGTGCCTGCGCGGGAGTAGCGAAAGAGACCCAGTACTTC	CACAGVAKETQYF
NA	TRBV5-1	TRBJ2-2	NA	TGCGCCAGCAGCTTGGACCGCCCTTCGGACACCGGGGAGCTGTTTTTT	CASSLDRPSDTGELFF
many	TRBV5-1	TRBJ1-1	NA	TGCGCCAGCAGCTTCTATCCGGGACATAAGAACACTGAAGCTTTCTTT	CASSFYPGHKNTEAFF
NA	TRBV2	TRBJ1-6	NA	TGTGCCAGCAACCGGGGCGATTCACCCCTCCACTTT	CASNRGDSPLHF
many	TRBV5-5	TRBJ1-5	NA	TGTGCCAGCAGCTTGATGCCGGGACAGCCCCAGCATTTT	CASSLMPGQPQHF
NA	TRBV7-9	TRBJ1-1	TRBD1	TGTGCCAGCAGCGACAGGGCTTCTGCTGAAGCTTTCTTT	CASSDRASAEAFF
many	TRBV20-1	TRBJ2-7	TRBD2	TGCAGTGCCACAGCGGGATCCACTTCCTACGAGCAGTACTTC	CSATAGSTSYEQYF
once	TRBV7-9	TRBJ2-2	NA	TGTGCCAGCAGCTTTGGGGAGGACAACACCGGGGAGCTGTTTTTT	CASSFGEDNTGELFF
NA	TRBV2	TRBJ1-2	TRBD1	TGTGCCAGCAGTTACGGACAGGGGGCCGGTGGCTACACCTTC	CASSYGQGAGGYTF
NA	TRBV7-9	TRBJ2-7	TRBD2	TGTGCCAGCAGCTTTGGTAGCGGGAGTTACGAGCAGTACTTC	CASSFGSGSYEQYF
NA	TRBV29-1	TRBJ1-2	TRBD1	TGCAGCGTTGTTGTGGGTTCGGGACAGGGACTAGGGGGCTACACCTTC	CSVVVGSGQGLGGYTF
many	TRBV2	TRBJ1-1	NA	TGTGCCAGCCCTGGGAGGCCGGGGGATAACACTGAAGCTTTCTTT	CASPGRPGDNTEAFF
once	TRBV7-9	TRBJ2-7	TRBD2	TGTGCCAGCAGCCGCAGCGGGAGTTTTTGGGAGCAGTACTTC	CASSRSGSFWEQYF
few	TRBV9	TRBJ1-5	NA	TGTGCCAGCAGCCCACAATGGGGTGGGACCGAGCATTTT	CASSPQWGGTEHF
NA	TRBV11-2	TRBJ1-1	TRBD1	TGTGCCAGCAGTTCGACAGGGGGCTGGGCGAACACTGAAGCTTTCTTT	CASSSTGGWANTEAFF
once	TRBV20-1	TRBJ2-5	NA	TGCAGTGCTAGAGATAGAGGGGATCCTTACCAAGAGACCCAGTACTTC	CSARDRGDPYQETQYF
once	TRBV10-3	TRBJ1-2	NA	TGTGCCATCAGTACCGAGAGGGGCCGCCCTAACTATGGCTACACCTTC	CAISTERGRPNYGYTF
NA	TRBV24-1	TRBJ2-5	NA	TGTGCCACCAGTGATCGCGGGGACTCACAAGAGACCCAGTACTTC	CATSDRGDSQETQYF
NA	TRBV7-8	TRBJ2-7	TRBD2	TGTGCCAGCAGCTCGCCCGGGACTAGCGGGAGTCACGAGCAGTACTTC	CASSSPGTSGSHEQYF
many	TRBV20-1	TRBJ2-7	TRBD2	TGCAGTGCTAGACATAGCGGGCAGTTCTACGAGCAGTACTTC	CSARHSGQFYEQYF
few	TRBV7-2	TRBJ1-1	NA	TGTGCCAGCCCCAGCTTAATGCGGCTAGGAGACACTGAAGCTTTCTTT	CASPSLMRLGDTEAFF
NA	TRBV5-1	TRBJ2-1	NA	TGCGCCAGCAGCTTGGGCGGGACGGAAGCCGAGCAGTTCTTC	CASSLGGTEAEQFF
NA	TRBV7-2	TRBJ1-4	NA	TGTGCCAGCAGCTTAGCCGGGGCCGGGCCTAATGAAAAACTGTTTTTT	CASSLAGAGPNEKLFF
many	TRBV6-1	TRBJ2-7	TRBD1	TGTGCCAGCAGAGACCGACAGGGAATATCCTACGAGCAGTACTTC	CASRDRQGISYEQYF
NA	TRBV7-9	TRBJ2-7	NA	TGTGCCAGCAGCCCCCGACAGGGAGGGCCATCGGGACTGAGCTCCTACGAGCAGTACTTC	CASSPRQGGPSGLSSYEQYF
NA	TRBV24-1	TRBJ2-7	NA	TGTGCCACCAGTGACCCCACGCGGAATTACGAGCAGTACTTC	CATSDPTRNYEQYF
few	TRBV15	TRBJ2-2	NA	TGTGCCACCAGCAGAGATAAGGGGACCGGGGAGCTGTTTTTT	CATSRDKGTGELFF
few	TRBV5-1	TRBJ2-1	NA	TGCGCCAGCAGCTTGGGTTTCTACAATGAGCAGTTCTTC	CASSLGFYNEQFF
many	TRBV9	TRBJ1-2	NA	TGTGCCAGCAGCGCCAGACAGAATTCTAACTATGGCTACACCTTC	CASSARQNSNYGYTF
many	TRBV10-3	TRBJ1-5	NA	TGTGCCATCAGTGAGAAGGGCGGTCCGGTTCAGCCCCAGCATTTT	CAISEKGGPVQPQHF
many	TRBV14	TRBJ1-2	NA	TGTGCCAGCAGCGCATGGGGTTATGGCTACACCTTC	CASSAWGYGYTF
once	TRBV5-1	TRBJ2-7	TRBD2	TGCGCCAGCAGCTTTAGCGGGCCGGACGAGCAGTACTTC	CASSFSGPDEQYF
many	TRBV4-1	TRBJ1-4	NA	TGCGCCAGCAGCCAACAACGAGAACAGAATGAAAAACTGTTTTTT	CASSQQREQNEKLFF
many	TRBV3-1	TRBJ1-2	NA	TGTGCCAGCAGCCGCGCTGCCCGGGAAGAGGGCTACACCTTC	CASSRAAREEGYTF
NA	TRBV7-2	TRBJ1-5	NA	TGTGCCAGCAGCTCCAGGACTAGCGGGAGAGGAGAGACCCAGCATTTT	CASSSRTSGRGETQHF
many	TRBV14	TRBJ2-1	TRBD2	TGTGCCAGCAGCCAAGTGGTGTTAGCGGGAGGGTACAATGAGCAGTTCTTC	CASSQVVLAGGYNEQFF
NA	TRBV7-9	TRBJ2-7	NA	TGTGCCAGCAGCTTTTCCCCAGAGCAGTACTTC	CASSFSPEQYF
NA	TRBV29-1	TRBJ2-7	NA	TGCAGCGTCCGAGGGACATACGGTGGCGAGCAGTACTTC	CSVRGTYGGEQYF
few	TRBV15	TRBJ1-2	NA	TGTGCCACCAGCAGAGATTCAACAGTCATTGGCTACACCTTC	CATSRDSTVIGYTF
many	TRBV19	TRBJ2-7	NA	TGTGCCAGTAGTATATCGGGTTGGAGCTCCTACGAGCAGTACTTC	CASSISGWSSYEQYF
once	TRBV7-2	TRBJ1-6	NA	TGTGCCAGCGCAGGGGCGGCTTCACCCCTCCACTTT	CASAGAASPLHF
NA	TRBV9	TRBJ2-1	TRBD2	TGTGCCAGCAGCGTAGCTCTAGCGGGCCTCTACAATGAGCAGTTCTTC	CASSVALAGLYNEQFF
NA	TRBV10-3	TRBJ2-7	TRBD2	TGTGCCATCAGTGAACTAGCGGGAGGGTACGAGCAGTACTTC	CAISELAGGYEQYF
NA	TRBV7-2	TRBJ1-2	TRBD1	TGTGCCAGCAGCTATAAATACCCGGGACAGGGGAACTATGGCTACACCTTC	CASSYKYPGQGNYGYTF
NA	TRBV11-2	TRBJ1-2	TRBD1	TGTGCCAGCAGCCACGGGGGGACAGGGCAAGGTTCGAGCTACACCTTC	CASSHGGTGQGSSYTF
many	TRBV5-1	TRBJ2-7	NA	TGCGCCAGCAGCTTTGCCCCGACTCCAACTTACGAGCAGTACTTC	CASSFAPTPTYEQYF
many	TRBV7-8	TRBJ2-7	NA	TGTGCCAGCAGCCAATTCGACGGCCCCTACGAGCAGTACTTC	CASSQFDGPYEQYF
NA	TRBV3-1	TRBJ1-2	TRBD1	TGTGCCAGCAGCCAAGTGGACAGGAACTATGGCTACACCTTC	CASSQVDRNYGYTF